This T cell receptor (beta chain) originates from a study of blood T cell repertoires in COVID-19 (TCRdb year 2020). Regarding the study in general: The collaborator samples originated in the United States, Italy and Spain and spanned the acute and convalescent phases of COVID-19. The prospective study material was composed of cDNA or gDNA derived from T cells, B-cell-depleted T cells, or PBMCs. Subjects who had been exposed to COVID-19, were actively infected with it, or had recovered from it provided the deeply sampled blood TCRbeta repertoires that made up the dataset. The repertoires were released in a freely available public database meant as a resource for research on the immune response to SARS-CoV-2. The samples were drawn from two sources: the first 160 participants of the ongoing ImmuneRACE study, and some 1,300 subjects contributed by 6 global collaborators. A de-identified subject ID, COVID-19 status, age in years and sex were almost always included in the sample metadata. HLA class I and class II types, where available, came from metadata supplied by the sample provider rather than from assay-based typing.

TCRbeta CDR3 regions were amplified from genomic DNA by means of the immunoSEQ Assay, a bias-controlled multiplex PCR. Concerning the study's data processing: The number of nucleated cells in each sample was estimated by amplification of reference gene primers within the assay. To quantify the absolute abundance of each unique TCRbeta CDR3 rearrangement, sequence reads were collapsed and filtered. For each sample, productive Simpson clonality was calculated as the square root of Simpson's diversity index across productive rearrangements. Entries here come from immuneACCESS through TCRdb and include only in-frame sequences with V and J called. Some clones fail to appear in such tables; in the studies checked, an unresolved V gene covers under half of the shortfall, and the cause of the remainder is unknown. Clone size and the V and J calls come from that table; the DNA yielded D and trimming. The sample profile shows under 130,000 clones; roughly 71% of them were found once. Approximately 6.2% of the sample lies in the top ten.

The germline V gene supplies CDR1 SGHDT and CDR2 YYEEEE. The CDR3 numbers 13 residues from cysteine through phenylalanine. Just CDR3 DNA is preserved here, 39 bases in frame from base 1. Broad study findings and their caveats: Clinical and demographic metadata were provided uncurated, with the amount varying by source and participant.

This clone was counted between two and nine times. Which antigen it targets is not known. An end of the junction does not agree with germline; a read error may underlie this. Whole blood was collected in K2EDTA tubes by collaborating institutions according to the institutions' own protocols. For TCRbeta analysis, collaborator samples were shipped as frozen whole blood, as isolated PBMCs, or as DNA extracted from either sample type. Material for sequencing was peripheral blood. The chain joins TRBV5-6 to TRBJ1-1; 7 junctional bases match TRBD1. The clonotype originates from a man aged 80 or over with acute or convalescent COVID-19. The nucleotide sequence reads as follows: TGTGCCAGCAGCTTAGCAGGGGGATTGAGTTTTCTCTTT. Its translation is CASSLAGGLSFLF.